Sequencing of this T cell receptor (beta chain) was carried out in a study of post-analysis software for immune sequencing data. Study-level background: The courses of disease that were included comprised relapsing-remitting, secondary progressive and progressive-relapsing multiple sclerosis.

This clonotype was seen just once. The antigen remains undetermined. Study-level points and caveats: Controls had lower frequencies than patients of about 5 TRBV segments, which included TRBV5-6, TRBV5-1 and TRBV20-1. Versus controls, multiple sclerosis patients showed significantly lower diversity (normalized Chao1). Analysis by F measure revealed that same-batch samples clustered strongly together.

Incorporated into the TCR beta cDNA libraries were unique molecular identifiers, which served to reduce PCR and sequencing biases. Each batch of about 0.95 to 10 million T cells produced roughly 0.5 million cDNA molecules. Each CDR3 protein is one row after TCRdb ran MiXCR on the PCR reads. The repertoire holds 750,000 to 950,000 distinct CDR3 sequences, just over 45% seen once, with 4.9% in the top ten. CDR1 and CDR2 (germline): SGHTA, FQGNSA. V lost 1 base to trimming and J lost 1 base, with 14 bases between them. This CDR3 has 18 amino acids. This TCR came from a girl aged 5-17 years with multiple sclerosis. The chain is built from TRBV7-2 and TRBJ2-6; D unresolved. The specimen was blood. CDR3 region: CASSLVGTAYSGANVLTF. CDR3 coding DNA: TGTGCCAGCAGCTTAGTGGGTACGGCGTATTCTGGGGCCAACGTCCTGACTTTC.